This TCR beta chain is drawn from a study of OX40 agonist ivuxolimab in advanced cancers. Background on the whole study: Ivuxolimab, which targeted the costimulatory receptor OX40 (CD134), was an agonistic, fully human IgG2 monoclonal antibody. Intravenous ivuxolimab was administered to patients every 2 weeks at six dose levels: 0.01, 0.1, 0.3, 1.5, 3 and 10 mg/kg. Of the approximately 50 dose-escalation patients, hepatocellular carcinoma was present in approximately 20, melanoma in roughly 15, renal cell carcinoma in 9 and head and neck cancer in 9. In the dose-escalation cohort, 70% to 85% of patients were male, and the mean age was approximately 55 years, with a range of about 23 to 90. Patients were allowed to have had prior anti-PD-1, anti-PD-L1 or anti-CTLA-4 therapy, and 30% to 50% of the dose-escalation patients had previously received checkpoint inhibitors. Partial responses were achieved by three dose-escalation patients, of whom one had hepatocellular carcinoma and two had cutaneous melanoma. The point of sequencing TCRbeta in the periphery was to test whether ivuxolimab changed TCR sequence diversity and drove clonal T-cell expansion. The monotherapy dose-escalation portion (N of about 50 patients) of the phase I ivuxolimab trial is reported in the paper.

The trial excluded patients who had a history of autoimmune disease or were on systemic immunosuppression. Peripheral blood for TCR sequencing was drawn from every dose cohort at baseline, at cycle 4 day 1 and at cycle 7 day 1. Samples were obtained from an open-label, multicenter, first-in-human phase I dose-escalation trial of ivuxolimab. Adults with locally advanced or metastatic melanoma, renal cell carcinoma, hepatocellular carcinoma or head and neck squamous cell carcinoma were enrolled in the trial. Before TCR sequencing, CD4+ and CD8+ T cells were separately sorted from peripheral blood. Remarks on this clone: There is no known antigen for this receptor. No base quality information exists; no much larger clone differs at one position.

The investigation overall reported the following: The antigen specificity of the peripheral T cells that underwent clonal expansion was not determined. In partial responders in the 0.1-3.0 mg/kg groups, normalized peripheral clonal expansion was found to be among the lowest, especially among CD8+ T cells. Low levels of normalized T-cell clonal expansion were also seen in some patients who did not respond. At doses of 0.1 to 3.0 mg/kg, clonal expansion of both CD4+ and CD8+ T cells in blood was seen between baseline and week 6. After ivuxolimab, more expanded clones were found on average in CD8+ T cells than in CD4+ T cells.

For sequencing of the TCRbeta CDR3 region, genomic DNA was extracted from the sorted cells. The immunoSEQ Assay was used to sequence the TCRbeta CDR3 regions. In its TCRdb copy, this immuneACCESS table keeps in-frame sequences only and misses some clones. Where compared with another copy, unresolved V genes explain less than half of these, and the others have no known cause. The sample profile shows over 20,000 clones; approximately 80% of them were found once. In total, the top ten clones hold around a quarter of the sample. The CDR3 holds 12 amino acids from the cysteine to the phenylalanine. Left in the record is the CDR3 DNA by itself, 36 bases read in frame from the first base. For CDR1 and CDR2, the germline V gene lists SGHTS and YDEGEE. Trimming costs V 4 bases and J 2 bases, and their ends lie 6 bases apart.

The chain joins TRBV5-8 to TRBJ1-2, with the D gene not confidently named. Sample: CD4+ or CD8+ T cells sorted from blood, taken in a trial of the OX40 agonist ivuxolimab. The sequence was collected from an adult with an advanced solid tumor such as melanoma, head and neck, liver or kidney cancer. The CDR3 region reads CASSGGNYGYTF. The base sequence is TGTGCCAGCAGCGGCGGCAACTATGGCTACACCTTC.